Shown below are 5 T cell receptor beta chains from a single sample sequenced in a study of monozygotic twins with inflammatory bowel disease. TCRdb re-called the 5' RACE reads and catalogs CDR3 proteins one per entry, DNA excluded. The listing records just over 300,000 distinct CDR3 sequences. Sequencing input: blood. These receptors were taken from a human donor with ulcerative colitis or Crohn's disease, or a healthy co-twin of an affected twin (not recorded which).

The V and J genes are TRBV7-2 and TRBJ1-2; TCRdb lists TRBD1, though no DNA is available to test this call. The length of the CDR3 is 17 residues. CDR1 is SGHTA and CDR2 is FQGNSA in the germline V gene. The CDR3 region is CASSLLRDRGFNYGYTF.

CDR3 sequence reads: CASSGTGFEQFF. V and J are TRBV6-5 and TRBJ2-1; the TRBD1 assignment by TCRdb is unverifiable without DNA. Germline CDR1 MNHEY, CDR2 SVGAGI. The CDR3 consists of 12 residues.

The CDR3 sequence is CASATRTGYEETQYF. The chain links TRBV5-1 to TRBJ2-5; TCRdb designates TRBD1, a call that cannot be tested without DNA. CDR3 length equals 15 residues. Per the germline V gene, CDR1 is SGHRS and CDR2 is YFSETQ.

V is TRBV6-2 or TRBV6-3 and J is TRBJ2-3; as DNA is missing, the TRBD2 call by TCRdb cannot be tested. Germline V CDR1 and CDR2: MNHEY, SVGEGT. This CDR3 comprises 15 residues. The CDR3 loop reads CASSTYRDLTDTQYF.

This chain joins TRBV27 and TRBJ2-1. The germline CDR1 and CDR2 sequences are MNHEY and SMNVEV (reference sequence). The CDR3 runs 12 residues. This chain's CDR3 is CASSRTQAEQFF.